This TCR beta chain originates from a study of Tregs in tolerant kidney transplant recipients. As for this clone: The read ends 3 residues shy of where the CDR3 ends; the end is completed using the germline J gene.

Looked up from germline, CDR1 is SNHLY and CDR2 is FYNNEI. The V gene lost 5 bases and the J gene lost 0 bases, with 14 bases spanning the gap. The CDR3 runs 16 residues. Assay used: immunoSEQ multiplex PCR; TCRdb lists only in-frame clones, some missing. This listing includes tens of thousands of clones. This TCR came from a human donor who received a combined kidney and bone marrow transplant. Specimen: CD4+ T cells from blood, collected before the transplant. The rearrangement links TRBV2 to TRBJ1-3; D possibly corresponds to TRBD1 (5 bases). The CDR3 is CASSSSGQTSGNTIYF. CDR3 DNA (partial): TGTGCCAGCAGTAGTAGCGGACAAACCTCTGGAAACACC.